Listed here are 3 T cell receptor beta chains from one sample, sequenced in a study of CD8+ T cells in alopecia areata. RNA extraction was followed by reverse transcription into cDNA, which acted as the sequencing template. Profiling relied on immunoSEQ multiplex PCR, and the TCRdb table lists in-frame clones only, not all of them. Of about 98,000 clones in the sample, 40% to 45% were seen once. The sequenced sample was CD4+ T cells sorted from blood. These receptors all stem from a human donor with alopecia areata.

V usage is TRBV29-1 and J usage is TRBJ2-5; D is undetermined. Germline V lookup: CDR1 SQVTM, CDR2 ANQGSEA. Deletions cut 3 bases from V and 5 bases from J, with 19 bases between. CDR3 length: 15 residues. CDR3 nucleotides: TGCAGCGTTGATATCGCCTCGACCTTGGGGGAGACCCAGTACTTC. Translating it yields CSVDIASTLGETQYF.

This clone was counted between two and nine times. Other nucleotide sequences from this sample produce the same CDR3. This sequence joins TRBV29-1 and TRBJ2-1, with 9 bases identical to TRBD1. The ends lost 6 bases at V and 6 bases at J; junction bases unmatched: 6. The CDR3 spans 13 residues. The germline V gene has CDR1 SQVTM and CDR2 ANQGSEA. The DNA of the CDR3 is TGCAGCGTCCGACAGGGGGAATCCAATGAGCAGTTCTTC. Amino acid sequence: CSVRQGESNEQFF.

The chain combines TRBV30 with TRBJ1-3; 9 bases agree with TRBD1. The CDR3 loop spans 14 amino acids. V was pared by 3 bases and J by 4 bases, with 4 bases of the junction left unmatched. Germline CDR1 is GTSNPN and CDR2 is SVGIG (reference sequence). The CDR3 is CAWRGQGAGNTIYF. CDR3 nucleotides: TGTGCCTGGAGGGGACAGGGTGCCGGAAACACCATATATTTT. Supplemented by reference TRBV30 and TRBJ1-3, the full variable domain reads SQTIHQWPATLVQPVGSPLSLECTVEGTSNPNLYWYRQAAGRGLQLLFYSVGIGQISSEVPQNLSASRPQDRQFILSSKKLLLSDSGFYLCAWRGQGAGNTIYFGEGSWLTVV.